This TCR beta chain was profiled in a study of blood T cell repertoires in COVID-19 (dated by TCRdb to about 2020). Regarding the research as a whole: Samples from collaborators originated in the United States, Italy and Spain and spanned both the acute and convalescent phases of COVID-19. The material from the prospective study consisted of cDNA or gDNA derived from T cells, B-cell-depleted T cells, or PBMCs. Subjects who had been exposed to COVID-19, were actively infected with it, or had recovered from it provided the deeply sampled blood TCRbeta repertoires that made up the dataset. The repertoires were released in a freely available public database intended as a resource for research on the immune response to SARS-CoV-2. Samples were obtained from the ongoing ImmuneRACE study (first 160 participants) and from over 1,000 subjects provided by 6 global collaborators. Sample metadata almost always included a de-identified subject ID, COVID-19 status, age in years and sex. Where HLA class I and class II types were available, the types were taken from metadata supplied by the sample provider, not from assay-based typing. What the study reported, not specific to this receptor: Clinical and demographic metadata were provided uncurated, with the amount varying by source and participant.

From V the trimming removes 0 bases and from J it removes 1 base, while the gene matches leave 7 bases of the junction unaccounted for. For CDR1 and CDR2, the germline V gene lists SGDLS and YYNGEE. The CDR3 covers 17 residues, taking in both the cysteine and the phenylalanine. Only the CDR3 portion is preserved as DNA: 51 bases, with reading frame beginning at the first base. Collaborating institutions collected whole blood in K2EDTA tubes following their own protocols. Collaborator samples were shipped for TCRbeta analysis as frozen whole blood, isolated PBMCs, or DNA extracted from either sample type. The immunoSEQ Assay, a bias-controlled multiplex PCR, was used to amplify TCRbeta CDR3 regions from genomic DNA. On the study's bioinformatics: The number of nucleated cells in each sample was estimated by amplification of reference gene primers within the assay. Sequence reads were collapsed and filtered to measure the absolute abundance of every unique TCRbeta CDR3 rearrangement. For each sample, productive Simpson clonality was calculated by taking the square root of Simpson's diversity index across productive rearrangements. TCRdb stores this immuneACCESS table with in-frame sequences only. Part of the clones is absent; in the studies checked, under half of the shortfall reflects unresolved V genes, and no reason is known for the rest. The V and J calls and clone size were taken over from that table, and D and trimming were inferred from the DNA. The sample table records tens of thousands of clones; 65% to 90% of these occur just once. 5% to 7% of the sample comes from the top ten.

Note on this clone: There is no known antigen for this receptor. Base quality data are lacking; no much larger clone is found one base away.

The sample comprised peripheral blood. This chain joins TRBV9 to TRBJ1-2, with 9 junctional bases fitting TRBD1. The receptor comes from an older woman with acute or convalescent COVID-19. Read as DNA, the sequence is TGTGCCAGCAGCGTAGGGCTGGGGACAGGGAATAACTATGGCTACACCTTC. This sequence encodes CASSVGLGTGNNYGYTF.